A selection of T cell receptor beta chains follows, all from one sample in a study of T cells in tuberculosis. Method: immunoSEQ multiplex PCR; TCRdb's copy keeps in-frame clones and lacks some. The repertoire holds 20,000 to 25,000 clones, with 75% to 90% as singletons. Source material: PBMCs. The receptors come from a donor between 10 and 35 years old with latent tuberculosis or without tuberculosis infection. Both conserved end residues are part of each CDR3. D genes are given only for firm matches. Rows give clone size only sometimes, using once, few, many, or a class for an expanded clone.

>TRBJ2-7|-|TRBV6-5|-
CASSYSSGSSYEQYF
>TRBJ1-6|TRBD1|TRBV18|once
CASSPEGQGTPLHF
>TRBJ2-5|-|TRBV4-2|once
CASSQDSSLAGETQYF
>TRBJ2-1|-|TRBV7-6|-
CASVGGVSHEQFF
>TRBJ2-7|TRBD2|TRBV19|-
CASSMSSGLIREQYF
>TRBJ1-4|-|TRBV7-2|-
CASSLGGLNEKLFF
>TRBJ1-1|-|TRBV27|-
CASRTGNTEAFF
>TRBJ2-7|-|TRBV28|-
CASSLAGAAREQYF
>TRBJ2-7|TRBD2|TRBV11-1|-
CASSFRLAGDTSYEQYF
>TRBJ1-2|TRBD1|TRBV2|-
CASSPGQMIYTF
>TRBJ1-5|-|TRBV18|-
CASSLLGQPQHF
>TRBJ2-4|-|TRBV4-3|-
CASSQEFRGAKNIQYF
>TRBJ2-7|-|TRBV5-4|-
CASSLGGARGIYEQYF
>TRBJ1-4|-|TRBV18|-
CASSPGSNNEKLFF
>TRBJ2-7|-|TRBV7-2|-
CASSAGQRNSYEQYF
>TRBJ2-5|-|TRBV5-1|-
CASSNADSHMGETQYF
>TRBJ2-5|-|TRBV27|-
CASSLSESMETQYF
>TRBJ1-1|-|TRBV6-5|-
CASSSTDYTEAFF
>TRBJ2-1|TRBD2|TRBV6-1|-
CASSEKGLAGGSSYNEQFF
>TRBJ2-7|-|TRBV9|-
CASSVDSSYEQYF
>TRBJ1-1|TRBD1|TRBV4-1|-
CASGQGLGTEAFF
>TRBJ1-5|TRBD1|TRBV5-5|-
CASSFTGGGSSNQPQHF
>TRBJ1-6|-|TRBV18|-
CASSPVMGGTYNSPLHF
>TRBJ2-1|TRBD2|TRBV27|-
CASSLAGDNNEQFF
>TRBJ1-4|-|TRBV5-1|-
CASSYDSQVEKLFF
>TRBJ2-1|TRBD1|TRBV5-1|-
CASSLAQGYNEQFF
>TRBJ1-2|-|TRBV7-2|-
CASSLMSNYGYTF
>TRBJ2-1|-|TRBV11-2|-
CASSSRYRAAYNEQFF
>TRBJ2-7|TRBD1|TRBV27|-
CASSTSQGLTPYEQYF
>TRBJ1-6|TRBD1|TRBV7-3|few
CASSLTGQGQSPLHF
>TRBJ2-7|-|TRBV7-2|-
CASSSSGTQYEQYF
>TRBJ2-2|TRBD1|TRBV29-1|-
CSGGQLTGELFF
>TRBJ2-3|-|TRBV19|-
CASSIGQQDTQYF
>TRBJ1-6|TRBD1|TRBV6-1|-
CASSDQGVGSPLHF
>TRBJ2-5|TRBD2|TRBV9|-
CASSVGTSGGAETQYF
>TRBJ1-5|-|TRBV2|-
CASSPGNNQPQHF
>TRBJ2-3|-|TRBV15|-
CATSRSPRADTQYF
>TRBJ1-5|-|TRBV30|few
CAWSRGDTNQPQHF
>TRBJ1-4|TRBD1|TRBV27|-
CASSSTSTGVTNEKLFF
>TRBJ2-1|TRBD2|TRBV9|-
CASSVYPGGPSSYNEQFF
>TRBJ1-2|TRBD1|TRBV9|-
CASGRGQGNYGYTF
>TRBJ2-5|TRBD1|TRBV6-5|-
CASSYSQTGVETQYF
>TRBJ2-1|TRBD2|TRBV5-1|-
CASSFSGGNYNEQFF
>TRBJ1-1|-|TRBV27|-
CASSPPAGIVAFF
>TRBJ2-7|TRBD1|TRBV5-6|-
CASSATGQGSYEQYF
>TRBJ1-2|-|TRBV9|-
CASSDTARTGYGYTF
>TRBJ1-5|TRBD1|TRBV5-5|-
CASSLWGTGAPQPQHF
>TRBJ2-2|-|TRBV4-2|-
CASSQVLTGELFF
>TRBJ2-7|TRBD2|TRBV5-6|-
CASSPFAPRSAGTSYEQYF
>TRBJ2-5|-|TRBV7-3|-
CASSLTIGAADYQETQYF
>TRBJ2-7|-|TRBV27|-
CASSMTGSTYEQYF
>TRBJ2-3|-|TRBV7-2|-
CASSFGLSDGDTQYF
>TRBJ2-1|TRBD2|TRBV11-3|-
CASSSGTSGGHNEQFF
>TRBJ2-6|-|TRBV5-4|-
CASSPSQAGANVLTF